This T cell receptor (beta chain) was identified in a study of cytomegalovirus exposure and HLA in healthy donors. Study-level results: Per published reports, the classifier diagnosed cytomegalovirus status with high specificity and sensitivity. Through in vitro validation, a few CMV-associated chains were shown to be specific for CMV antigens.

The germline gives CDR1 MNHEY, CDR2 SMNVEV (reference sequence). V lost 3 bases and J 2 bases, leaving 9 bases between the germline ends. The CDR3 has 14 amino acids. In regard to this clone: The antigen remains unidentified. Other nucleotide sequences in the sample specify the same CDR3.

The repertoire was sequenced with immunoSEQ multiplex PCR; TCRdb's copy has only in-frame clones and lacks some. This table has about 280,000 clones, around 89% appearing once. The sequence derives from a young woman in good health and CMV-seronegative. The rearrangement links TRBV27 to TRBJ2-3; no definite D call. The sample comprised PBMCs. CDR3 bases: TGTGCCAGCAGTTTTTCCCGTTCCACAGATACGCAGTATTTT. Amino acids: CASSFSRSTDTQYF.